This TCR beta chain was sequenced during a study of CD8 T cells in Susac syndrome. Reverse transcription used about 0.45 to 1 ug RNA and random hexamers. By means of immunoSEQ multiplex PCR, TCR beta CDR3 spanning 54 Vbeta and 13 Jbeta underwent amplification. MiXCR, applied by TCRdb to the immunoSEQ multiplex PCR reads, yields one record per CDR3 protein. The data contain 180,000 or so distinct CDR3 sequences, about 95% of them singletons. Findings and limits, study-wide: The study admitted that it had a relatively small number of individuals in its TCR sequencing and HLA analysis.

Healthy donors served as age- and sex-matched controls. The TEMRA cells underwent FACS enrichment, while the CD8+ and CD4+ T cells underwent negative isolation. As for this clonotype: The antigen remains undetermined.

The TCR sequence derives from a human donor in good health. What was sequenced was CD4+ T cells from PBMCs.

The CDR3 DNA is TGTGCTAGTGTCACGGACAGCCTTAACACTGAAGCTTTCTTT. Translation gives CASVTDSLNTEAFF. V usage is TRBV12-5 and J usage is TRBJ1-1, with TRBD1 as a possible D gene (6 bases). This CDR3 is 14 amino acids long. The V end was cut by 7 bases, the J end by 2 bases, with 14 bases between. CDR1 and CDR2 (germline): LGHNT, FRNRAP.